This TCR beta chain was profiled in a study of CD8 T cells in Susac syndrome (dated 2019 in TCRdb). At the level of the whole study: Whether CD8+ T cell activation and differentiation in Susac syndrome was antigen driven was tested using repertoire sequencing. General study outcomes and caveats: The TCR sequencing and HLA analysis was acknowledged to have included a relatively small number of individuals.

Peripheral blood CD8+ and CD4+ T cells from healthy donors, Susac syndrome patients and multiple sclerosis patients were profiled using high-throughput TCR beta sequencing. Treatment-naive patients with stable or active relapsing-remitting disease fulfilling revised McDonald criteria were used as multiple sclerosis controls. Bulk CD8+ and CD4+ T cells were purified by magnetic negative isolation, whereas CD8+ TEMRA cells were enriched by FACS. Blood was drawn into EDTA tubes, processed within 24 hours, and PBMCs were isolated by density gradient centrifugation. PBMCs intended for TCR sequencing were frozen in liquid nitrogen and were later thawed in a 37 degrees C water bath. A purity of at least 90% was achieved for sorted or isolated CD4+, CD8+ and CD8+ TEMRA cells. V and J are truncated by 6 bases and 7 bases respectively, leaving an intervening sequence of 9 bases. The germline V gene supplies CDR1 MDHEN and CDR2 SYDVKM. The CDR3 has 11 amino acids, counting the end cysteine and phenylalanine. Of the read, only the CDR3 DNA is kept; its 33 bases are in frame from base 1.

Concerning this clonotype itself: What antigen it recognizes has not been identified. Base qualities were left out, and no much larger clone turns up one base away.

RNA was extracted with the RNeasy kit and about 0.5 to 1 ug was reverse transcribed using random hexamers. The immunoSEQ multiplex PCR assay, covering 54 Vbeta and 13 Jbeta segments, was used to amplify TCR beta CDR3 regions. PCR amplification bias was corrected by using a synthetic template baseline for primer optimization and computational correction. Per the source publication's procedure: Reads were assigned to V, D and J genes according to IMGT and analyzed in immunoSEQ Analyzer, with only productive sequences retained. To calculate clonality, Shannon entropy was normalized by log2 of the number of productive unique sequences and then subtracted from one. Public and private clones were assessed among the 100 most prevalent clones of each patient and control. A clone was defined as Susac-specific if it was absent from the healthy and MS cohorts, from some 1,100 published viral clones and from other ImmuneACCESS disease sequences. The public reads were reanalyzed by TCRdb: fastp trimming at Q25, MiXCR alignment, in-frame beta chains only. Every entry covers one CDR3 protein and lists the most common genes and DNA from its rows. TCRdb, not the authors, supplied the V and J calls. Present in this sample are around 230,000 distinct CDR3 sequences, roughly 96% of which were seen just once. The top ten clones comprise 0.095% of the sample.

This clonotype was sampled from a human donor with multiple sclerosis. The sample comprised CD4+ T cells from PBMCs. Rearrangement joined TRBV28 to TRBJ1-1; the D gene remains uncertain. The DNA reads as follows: TGTGCCAGCAGCCGCCCCAATGAAGCTTTCTTT. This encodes CASSRPNEAFF.